These T cell receptor beta chains were read from a single sample in a study of Ad26.COV2.S vaccination and SARS-CoV-2 variants. Data came from immunoSEQ multiplex PCR; TCRdb stores just in-frame clones and leaves some out. The sample comprises hundreds of thousands of clones, around 89% of which are singletons, and roughly 1.5% rests with the top ten. The sample here was peripheral blood, taken in a trial of Ad26.COV2.S vaccine versus placebo. The source of these receptors is a person between 18 and 59 years old who received the Ad26.COV2.S COVID-19 vaccine or a placebo. The CDR3 runs from the conserved cysteine through the conserved F or W. Each record gives: D gene, V gene, J gene, clone size, CDR3 protein, CDR3 DNA. A D gene is named only where the DNA matches it firmly. For some rows the clone size is stated as once, few or many, or as a class when expanded; others skip it.

d_gene: -
v_gene: TRBV5-1
j_gene: TRBJ2-7
abundance: -
CDR3aa: CASSLDTNSYEQYF
CDR3nt: TGCGCCAGCAGCTTGGATACCAATTCCTACGAGCAGTACTTC

d_gene: -
v_gene: TRBV7-9
j_gene: TRBJ1-5
abundance: -
CDR3aa: CASSLGAVSQPQHF
CDR3nt: TGTGCCAGCAGCTTAGGGGCAGTTTCTCAGCCCCAGCATTTT

d_gene: -
v_gene: TRBV27
j_gene: TRBJ1-6
abundance: -
CDR3aa: CASSLWGNSPLHF
CDR3nt: TGTGCCAGCAGTTTATGGGGGAATTCACCCCTCCACTTT

d_gene: -
v_gene: TRBV10-3
j_gene: TRBJ1-2
abundance: -
CDR3aa: CAISDIRQGPYGYTF
CDR3nt: TGTGCCATCAGTGATATCCGGCAGGGCCCCTATGGCTACACCTTC

d_gene: -
v_gene: TRBV6-5
j_gene: TRBJ2-3
abundance: few
CDR3aa: CASSDSNTQYF
CDR3nt: TGTGCCAGCAGCGACAGCAATACGCAGTATTTT

d_gene: -
v_gene: TRBV5-1
j_gene: TRBJ2-2
abundance: -
CDR3aa: CASSPGNTGELFF
CDR3nt: TGCGCCAGCAGCCCAGGGAACACCGGGGAGCTGTTTTTT

d_gene: TRBD1
v_gene: TRBV27
j_gene: TRBJ1-4
abundance: -
CDR3aa: CASRTQGADEKLFF
CDR3nt: TGTGCCAGCAGAACTCAGGGGGCGGATGAAAAACTGTTTTTT

d_gene: -
v_gene: TRBV30
j_gene: TRBJ1-1
abundance: once
CDR3aa: CAWIRDVSTEAFF
CDR3nt: TGTGCCTGGATTCGCGACGTAAGCACTGAAGCTTTCTTT

d_gene: TRBD1
v_gene: TRBV5-1
j_gene: TRBJ2-6
abundance: -
CDR3aa: CASSLGQGAGDSGANVLTF
CDR3nt: TGCGCCAGCAGCCTGGGACAGGGGGCCGGAGACTCTGGGGCCAACGTCCTGACTTTC

d_gene: TRBD1
v_gene: TRBV4-3
j_gene: TRBJ1-1
abundance: -
CDR3aa: CASSKDRPYTEAFF
CDR3nt: TGCGCCAGCAGCAAGGACAGGCCGTACACTGAAGCTTTCTTT

d_gene: -
v_gene: TRBV9
j_gene: TRBJ1-1
abundance: -
CDR3aa: CASSALLGNTEAFF
CDR3nt: TGTGCCAGCAGCGCCCTTCTCGGGAACACTGAAGCTTTCTTT

d_gene: -
v_gene: TRBV4-3
j_gene: TRBJ1-4
abundance: -
CDR3aa: CASSPGAGRPTNEKLFF
CDR3nt: TGCGCCAGCAGCCCCGGGGCTGGCCGACCAACTAATGAAAAACTGTTTTTT

d_gene: TRBD2
v_gene: TRBV10-2
j_gene: TRBJ2-1
abundance: -
CDR3aa: CASSEMSSGSNEQFF
CDR3nt: TGCGCCAGCAGTGAGATGTCTAGCGGGAGCAATGAGCAGTTCTTC

d_gene: TRBD2
v_gene: TRBV5-1
j_gene: TRBJ2-3
abundance: -
CDR3aa: CASSTLPGLAGEDTQYF
CDR3nt: TGCGCCAGCAGTACTTTACCGGGACTAGCGGGAGAGGATACGCAGTATTTT

d_gene: TRBD2
v_gene: TRBV7-6
j_gene: TRBJ2-2
abundance: -
CDR3aa: CASERRAGGNTGELFF
CDR3nt: TGTGCCAGCGAGAGGAGGGCGGGAGGGAACACCGGGGAGCTGTTTTTT

d_gene: TRBD2
v_gene: TRBV3-1/TRBV3-2
j_gene: TRBJ2-5
abundance: few
CDR3aa: CASSQGVAGGQETQYF
CDR3nt: TGTGCCAGCAGCCAAGGGGTAGCGGGAGGCCAAGAGACCCAGTACTTC

d_gene: -
v_gene: TRBV6-5
j_gene: TRBJ1-5
abundance: -
CDR3aa: CASRWDTANDQPQHF
CDR3nt: TGTGCCAGCAGATGGGACACCGCTAATGATCAGCCCCAGCATTTT

d_gene: -
v_gene: TRBV4-1
j_gene: TRBJ2-2
abundance: -
CDR3aa: CASSQAAGLITGELFF
CDR3nt: TGCGCCAGCAGCCAAGCTGCGGGACTGATCACCGGGGAGCTGTTTTTT

d_gene: TRBD1
v_gene: TRBV6-5
j_gene: TRBJ1-4
abundance: once
CDR3aa: CATQGALDEKLFF
CDR3nt: TGTGCCACCCAGGGGGCCCTAGATGAAAAACTGTTTTTT

d_gene: TRBD1
v_gene: TRBV10-1
j_gene: TRBJ2-2
abundance: -
CDR3aa: CASSEGTGYTGELFF
CDR3nt: TGCGCCAGCAGTGAAGGGACAGGGTACACCGGGGAGCTGTTTTTT

d_gene: -
v_gene: TRBV6-4
j_gene: TRBJ2-1
abundance: -
CDR3aa: CASSGSGRNEQFF
CDR3nt: TGTGCCAGCAGTGGTTCAGGTCGTAATGAGCAGTTCTTC

d_gene: TRBD1
v_gene: TRBV7-9
j_gene: TRBJ1-2
abundance: -
CDR3aa: CASNGQGAYGYTF
CDR3nt: TGTGCCAGCAACGGACAGGGGGCCTATGGCTACACCTTC

d_gene: -
v_gene: TRBV18
j_gene: TRBJ1-2
abundance: -
CDR3aa: CASSRGGDYGYTF
CDR3nt: TGTGCCAGCTCACGTGGTGGTGACTATGGCTACACCTTC

d_gene: -
v_gene: TRBV30
j_gene: TRBJ1-2
abundance: -
CDR3aa: CAWSAPHSGSTNYGYTF
CDR3nt: TGTGCCTGGAGTGCCCCGCATTCAGGGAGTACGAACTATGGCTACACCTTC

d_gene: -
v_gene: TRBV6-5
j_gene: TRBJ1-2
abundance: -
CDR3aa: CASQKTRGGSYGYTF
CDR3nt: TGTGCCAGCCAGAAGACGCGGGGAGGCAGCTATGGCTACACCTTC

d_gene: TRBD2
v_gene: TRBV6-5
j_gene: TRBJ2-5
abundance: -
CDR3aa: CASRTSGRQETQYF
CDR3nt: TGTGCCAGCAGGACTAGCGGGAGGCAGGAGACCCAGTACTTC

d_gene: TRBD1
v_gene: TRBV18
j_gene: TRBJ1-6
abundance: -
CDR3aa: CASSPGTGGDSPLHF
CDR3nt: TGTGCCAGCTCACCAGGGACAGGCGGTGATTCACCCCTCCACTTT

d_gene: TRBD1
v_gene: TRBV5-1
j_gene: TRBJ1-4
abundance: -
CDR3aa: CASSPTGGDEKLFF
CDR3nt: TGCGCCAGCAGCCCGACAGGGGGTGATGAAAAACTGTTTTTT

d_gene: -
v_gene: TRBV19
j_gene: TRBJ1-1
abundance: -
CDR3aa: CASRASGKNTEAFF
CDR3nt: TGTGCCAGTAGAGCGTCGGGCAAGAACACTGAAGCTTTCTTT

d_gene: -
v_gene: TRBV27
j_gene: TRBJ1-1
abundance: -
CDR3aa: CASKNTGNTEAFF
CDR3nt: TGTGCCAGCAAAAATACAGGGAACACTGAAGCTTTCTTT

d_gene: TRBD2
v_gene: TRBV12-3/TRBV12-4
j_gene: TRBJ2-1
abundance: -
CDR3aa: CASSFQAGGRRFF
CDR3nt: TGTGCCAGCAGTTTTCAAGCGGGGGGGCGACGGTTCTTC

d_gene: -
v_gene: TRBV4-3
j_gene: TRBJ1-1
abundance: -
CDR3aa: CASSQALAVSTEAFF
CDR3nt: TGCGCCAGCAGCCAAGCTCTTGCCGTTAGCACTGAAGCTTTCTTT

d_gene: -
v_gene: TRBV6-6
j_gene: TRBJ1-1
abundance: -
CDR3aa: CASSPRMNTEAFF
CDR3nt: TGTGCCAGCAGTCCACGTATGAACACTGAAGCTTTCTTT

d_gene: -
v_gene: TRBV6-2/TRBV6-3
j_gene: TRBJ1-1
abundance: -
CDR3aa: CASSLRWTEAFF
CDR3nt: TGTGCCAGCAGTTTACGGTGGACTGAAGCTTTCTTT

d_gene: -
v_gene: TRBV2
j_gene: TRBJ1-1
abundance: -
CDR3aa: CASNLDDTEAFF
CDR3nt: TGTGCCAGCAACCTGGACGACACTGAAGCTTTCTTT

d_gene: TRBD2
v_gene: TRBV10-3
j_gene: TRBJ2-3
abundance: -
CDR3aa: CATQTSGGGNTQYF
CDR3nt: TGTGCCACCCAGACTAGCGGGGGTGGAAATACGCAGTATTTT

d_gene: -
v_gene: TRBV30
j_gene: TRBJ1-1
abundance: -
CDR3aa: CAWSRMNTEAFF
CDR3nt: TGTGCCTGGAGCCGGATGAACACTGAAGCTTTCTTT

d_gene: TRBD1
v_gene: TRBV6-5
j_gene: TRBJ1-1
abundance: -
CDR3aa: CASSRTGISEAFF
CDR3nt: TGTGCCAGCAGTCGGACAGGGATTTCTGAAGCTTTCTTT

d_gene: -
v_gene: TRBV18
j_gene: TRBJ2-7
abundance: -
CDR3aa: CASSWSRGGLYEQYF
CDR3nt: TGTGCCAGCTCATGGAGCCGGGGAGGCCTCTACGAGCAGTACTTC

d_gene: TRBD1
v_gene: TRBV23-1
j_gene: TRBJ2-2
abundance: -
CDR3aa: CASSSRQGGSPNTGELFF
CDR3nt: TGCGCCAGCAGCTCCAGACAGGGGGGATCCCCGAACACCGGGGAGCTGTTTTTT

d_gene: TRBD1
v_gene: TRBV27
j_gene: TRBJ1-1
abundance: -
CDR3aa: CASSLKGANTEAFF
CDR3nt: TGTGCCAGCAGTTTGAAGGGGGCGAACACTGAAGCTTTCTTT

d_gene: TRBD1
v_gene: TRBV5-1
j_gene: TRBJ2-3
abundance: -
CDR3aa: CASSKGQARYTQYF
CDR3nt: TGCGCCAGCAGCAAGGGACAGGCTCGGTATACGCAGTATTTT

d_gene: -
v_gene: TRBV7-2
j_gene: TRBJ1-6
abundance: -
CDR3aa: CASTDSRHSPLHF
CDR3nt: TGTGCCAGCACGGACAGTCGTCATTCACCCCTCCACTTT

d_gene: -
v_gene: TRBV9
j_gene: TRBJ2-3
abundance: -
CDR3aa: CASSPQRDLTDTQYF
CDR3nt: TGTGCCAGCAGCCCCCAGCGCGACCTCACAGATACGCAGTATTTT

d_gene: -
v_gene: TRBV12-3/TRBV12-4
j_gene: TRBJ2-3
abundance: -
CDR3aa: CASKEDSTDTQYF
CDR3nt: TGTGCCAGCAAGGAGGACAGCACAGATACGCAGTATTTT

d_gene: TRBD1
v_gene: TRBV2
j_gene: TRBJ1-2
abundance: -
CDR3aa: CATQQGNYNYGYTF
CDR3nt: TGTGCCACCCAACAGGGGAACTATAACTATGGCTACACCTTC

d_gene: -
v_gene: TRBV19
j_gene: TRBJ2-2
abundance: -
CDR3aa: CASRNTGELFF
CDR3nt: TGTGCCAGTAGAAACACCGGGGAGCTGTTTTTT

d_gene: -
v_gene: TRBV7-3
j_gene: TRBJ2-7
abundance: once
CDR3aa: CASSLSGGLSYEQYF
CDR3nt: TGTGCCAGCAGCTTAAGCGGGGGCCTCTCCTACGAGCAGTACTTC